The T cell receptor (beta chain) under discussion was sequenced for a study of breast tumors, draining lymph nodes, adjacent tissues. Study-level results: Findings are consistent with lymph node origin and intratumoral expansion of most tumor T cells.

Axillary draining lymph nodes of breast cancer patients supplied the node samples. Germline trimming cut 5 bases from V and 4 bases from J; bases unmatched to any gene: 11. Germline values: CDR1 SGHVS, CDR2 FQNEAQ. The CDR3 extends over 15 amino acids. This clonotype was found many times. Its antigen is not known. Each CDR3 protein is one row after TCRdb ran MiXCR on the multiplex PCR reads. The sample consists of under 250,000 distinct CDR3 sequences, 32% of them appearing once. The receptor comes from a female donor with breast cancer. Some clones in this sample may be carry-over from other donors' samples. The chain has TRBV7-8 and TRBJ2-7, with TRBD1 matching over 7 bases. What was sequenced was axillary lymph node tissue. In nucleotides, the CDR3 is TGTGCCAGCAGCCACCATGACAGGGTAGTGTACGAGCAGTACTTC. Translating gives CASSHHDRVVYEQYF.